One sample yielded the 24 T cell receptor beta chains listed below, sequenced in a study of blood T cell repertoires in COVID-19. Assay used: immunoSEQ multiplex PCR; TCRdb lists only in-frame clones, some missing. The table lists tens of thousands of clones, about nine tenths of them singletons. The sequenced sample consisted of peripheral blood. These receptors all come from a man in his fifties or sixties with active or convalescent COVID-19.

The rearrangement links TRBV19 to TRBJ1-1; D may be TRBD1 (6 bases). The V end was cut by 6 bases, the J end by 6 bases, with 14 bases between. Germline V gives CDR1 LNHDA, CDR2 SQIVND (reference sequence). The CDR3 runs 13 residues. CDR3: CASRPRGEAEAFF. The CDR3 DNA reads TGTGCCAGTAGACCCAGGGGTGAGGCTGAAGCTTTCTTT.

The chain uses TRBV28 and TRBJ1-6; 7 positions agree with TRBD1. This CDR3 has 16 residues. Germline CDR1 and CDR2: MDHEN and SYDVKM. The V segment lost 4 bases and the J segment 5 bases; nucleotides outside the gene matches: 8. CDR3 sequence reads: CASSSDRQGDNSPLHF. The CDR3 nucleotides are TGTGCCAGCAGTTCTGACCGACAGGGTGATAATTCACCCCTCCACTTT. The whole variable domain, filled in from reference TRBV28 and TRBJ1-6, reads DVKVTQSSRYLVKRTGEKVFLECVQDMDHENMFWYRQDPGLGLRLIYFSYDVKMKEKGDIPEGYSVSREKKERFSLILESASTNQTSMYLCASSSDRQGDNSPLHFGNGTRLTVT.

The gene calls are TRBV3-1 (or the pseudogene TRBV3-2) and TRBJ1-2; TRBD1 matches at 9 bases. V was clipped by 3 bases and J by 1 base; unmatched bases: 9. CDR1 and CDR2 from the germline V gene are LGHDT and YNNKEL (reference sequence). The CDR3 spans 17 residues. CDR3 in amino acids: CASSHFMGDRVNYGYTF. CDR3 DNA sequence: TGTGCCAGCAGCCATTTTATGGGGGACAGGGTTAACTATGGCTACACCTTC.

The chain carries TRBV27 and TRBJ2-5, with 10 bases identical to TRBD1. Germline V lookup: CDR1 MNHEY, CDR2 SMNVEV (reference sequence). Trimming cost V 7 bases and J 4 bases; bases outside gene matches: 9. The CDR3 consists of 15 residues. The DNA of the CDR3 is TGTGCCAGCAACCTTCGGACAGGGGGGGGAGAGACCCAGTACTTC. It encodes CASNLRTGGGETQYF.

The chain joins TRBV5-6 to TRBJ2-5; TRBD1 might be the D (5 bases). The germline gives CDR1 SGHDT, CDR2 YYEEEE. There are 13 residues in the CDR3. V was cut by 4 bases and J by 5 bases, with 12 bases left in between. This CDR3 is CASSRGVQETQYF. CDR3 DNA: TGTGCCAGCAGCAGGGGTGTTCAGGAGACCCAGTACTTC.

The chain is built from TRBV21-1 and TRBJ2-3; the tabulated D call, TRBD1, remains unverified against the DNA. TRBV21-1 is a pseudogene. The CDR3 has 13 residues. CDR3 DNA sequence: TGTGCCAGCACGGCAGGGGTTCCAGATACGCAGTATTTT. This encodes CASTAGVPDTQYF.

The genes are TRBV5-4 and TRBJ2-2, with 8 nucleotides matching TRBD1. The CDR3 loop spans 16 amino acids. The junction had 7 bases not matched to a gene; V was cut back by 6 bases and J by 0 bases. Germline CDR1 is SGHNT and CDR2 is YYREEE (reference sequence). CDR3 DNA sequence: TGTGCCAGCACCAAGGGACAGGAGTCGAACACCGGGGAGCTGTTTTTT. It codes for CASTKGQESNTGELFF.

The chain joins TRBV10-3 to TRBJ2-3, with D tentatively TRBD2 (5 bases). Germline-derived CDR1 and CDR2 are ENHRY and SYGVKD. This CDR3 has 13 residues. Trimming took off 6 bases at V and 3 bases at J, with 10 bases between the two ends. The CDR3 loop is CAISLGETDTQYF. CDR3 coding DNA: TGTGCCATCAGCCTCGGGGAAACAGATACGCAGTATTTT.

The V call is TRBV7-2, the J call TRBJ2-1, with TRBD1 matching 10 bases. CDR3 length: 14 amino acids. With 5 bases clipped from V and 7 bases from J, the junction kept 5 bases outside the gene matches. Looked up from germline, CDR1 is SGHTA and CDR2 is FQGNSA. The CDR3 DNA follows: TGTGCCAGCAGCACGGACAGGGGGAAGAATGAGCAGTTCTTC. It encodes CASSTDRGKNEQFF.

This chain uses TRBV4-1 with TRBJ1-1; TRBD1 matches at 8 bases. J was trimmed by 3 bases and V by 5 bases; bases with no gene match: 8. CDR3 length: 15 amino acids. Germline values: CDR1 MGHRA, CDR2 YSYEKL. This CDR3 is CASSGRTGNDTEAFF. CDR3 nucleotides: TGCGCCAGCAGCGGACGGACAGGGAATGACACTGAAGCTTTCTTT.

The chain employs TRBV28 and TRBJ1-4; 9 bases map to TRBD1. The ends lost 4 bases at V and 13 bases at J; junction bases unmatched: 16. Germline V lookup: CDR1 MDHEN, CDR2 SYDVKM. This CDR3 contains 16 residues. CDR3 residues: CASSSYGGGQGYRLFF. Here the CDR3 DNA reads TGTGCCAGCAGTTCATATGGGGGGGGACAGGGTTACAGACTGTTTTTT.

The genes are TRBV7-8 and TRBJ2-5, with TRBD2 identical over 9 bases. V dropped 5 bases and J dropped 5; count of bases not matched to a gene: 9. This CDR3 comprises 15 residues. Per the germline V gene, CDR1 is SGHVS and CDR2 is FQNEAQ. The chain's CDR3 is CASSAEAGGRETQYF. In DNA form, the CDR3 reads TGTGCCAGCAGCGCTGAAGCGGGGGGCAGGGAGACCCAGTACTTC.

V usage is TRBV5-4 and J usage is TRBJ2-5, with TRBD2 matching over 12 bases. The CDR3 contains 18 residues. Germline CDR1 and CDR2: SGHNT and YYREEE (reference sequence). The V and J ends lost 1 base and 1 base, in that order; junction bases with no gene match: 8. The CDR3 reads CASSLLVTSGGLQETQYF. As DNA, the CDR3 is TGTGCCAGCAGCTTGCTCGTGACTAGCGGGGGACTCCAAGAGACCCAGTACTTC. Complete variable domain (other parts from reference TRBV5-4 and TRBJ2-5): ETGVTQSPTHLIKTRGQQVTLRCSSQSGHNTVSWYQQALGQGPQFIFQYYREEENGRGNFPPRFSGLQFPNYSSELNVNALELDDSALYLCASSLLVTSGGLQETQYFGPGTRLLVL.

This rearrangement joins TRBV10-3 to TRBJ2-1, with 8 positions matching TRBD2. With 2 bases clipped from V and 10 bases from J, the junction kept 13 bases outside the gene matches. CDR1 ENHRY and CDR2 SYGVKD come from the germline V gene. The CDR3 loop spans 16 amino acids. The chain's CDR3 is CAISEGGTRRLGEQFF. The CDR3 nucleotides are TGTGCCATCAGTGAGGGGGGGACTAGACGGTTGGGCGAGCAGTTCTTC.

The CDR3 region is CASSPGSPYEQYF. CDR3 nucleotides: TGTGCCAGCAGTCCCGGGTCGCCTTACGAGCAGTACTTC. V and J are TRBV6-5 and TRBJ2-7; D gene ambiguous. Germline loops: CDR1 MNHEY, CDR2 SVGAGI. V shed 5 bases and J shed 4 bases, with 12 bases lying between them. CDR3 size: 13 residues.

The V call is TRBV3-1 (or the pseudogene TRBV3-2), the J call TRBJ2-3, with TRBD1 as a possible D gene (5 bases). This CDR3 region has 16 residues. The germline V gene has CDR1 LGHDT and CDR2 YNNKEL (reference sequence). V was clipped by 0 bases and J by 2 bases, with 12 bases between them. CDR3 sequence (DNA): TGTGCCAGCAGCCAAGATCAGGGCGCCCTCACAGATACGCAGTATTTT. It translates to CASSQDQGALTDTQYF.

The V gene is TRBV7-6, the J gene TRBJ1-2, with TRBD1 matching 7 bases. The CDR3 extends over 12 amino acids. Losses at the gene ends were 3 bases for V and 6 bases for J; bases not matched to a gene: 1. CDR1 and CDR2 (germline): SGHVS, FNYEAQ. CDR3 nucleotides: TGTGCCAGCAGCTTTGGGACAGATGGCTACACCTTC. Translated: CASSFGTDGYTF.

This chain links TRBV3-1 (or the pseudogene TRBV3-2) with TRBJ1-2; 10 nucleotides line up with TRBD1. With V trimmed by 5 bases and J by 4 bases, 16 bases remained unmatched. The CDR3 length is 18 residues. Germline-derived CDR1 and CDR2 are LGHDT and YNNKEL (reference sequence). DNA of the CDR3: TGTGCCAGCAGCAACACTCACCGGGACAGGGGTTCCAGCTATGGCTACACCTTC. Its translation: CASSNTHRDRGSSYGYTF.

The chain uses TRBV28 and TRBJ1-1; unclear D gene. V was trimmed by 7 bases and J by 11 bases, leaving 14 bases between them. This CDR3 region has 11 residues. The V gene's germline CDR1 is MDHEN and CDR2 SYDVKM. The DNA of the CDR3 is TGTGCCAGCACCTCAGGAATAAGGGCTTTCTTT. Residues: CASTSGIRAFF. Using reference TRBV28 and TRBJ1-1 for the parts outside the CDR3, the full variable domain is DVKVTQSSRYLVKRTGEKVFLECVQDMDHENMFWYRQDPGLGLRLIYFSYDVKMKEKGDIPEGYSVSREKKERFSLILESASTNQTSMYLCASTSGIRAFFGQGTRLTVV.

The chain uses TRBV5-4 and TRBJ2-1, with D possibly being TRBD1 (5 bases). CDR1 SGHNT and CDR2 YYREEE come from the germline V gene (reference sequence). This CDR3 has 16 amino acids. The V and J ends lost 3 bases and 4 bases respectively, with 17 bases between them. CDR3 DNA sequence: TGTGCCAGCAGCTCCGACAGCCTAGGTCGGTACAATGAGCAGTTCTTC. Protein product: CASSSDSLGRYNEQFF.

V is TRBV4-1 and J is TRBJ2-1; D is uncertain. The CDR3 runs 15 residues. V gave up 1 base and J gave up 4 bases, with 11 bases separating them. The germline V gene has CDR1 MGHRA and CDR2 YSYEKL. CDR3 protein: CASSQGSDSYNEQFF. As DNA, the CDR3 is TGCGCCAGCAGCCAAGGCAGTGACTCTTACAATGAGCAGTTCTTC.

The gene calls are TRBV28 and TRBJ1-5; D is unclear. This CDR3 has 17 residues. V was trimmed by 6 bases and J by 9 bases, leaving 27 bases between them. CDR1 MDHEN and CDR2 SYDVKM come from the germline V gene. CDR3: CASSLSWAPSGIPPQHF. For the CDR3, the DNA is TGTGCCAGCAGCCTCAGTTGGGCGCCTTCGGGAATACCGCCCCAGCATTTT.

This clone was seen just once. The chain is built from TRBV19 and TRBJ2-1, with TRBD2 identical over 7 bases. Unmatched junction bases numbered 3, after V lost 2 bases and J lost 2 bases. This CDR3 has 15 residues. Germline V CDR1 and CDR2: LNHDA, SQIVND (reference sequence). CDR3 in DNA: TGTGCCAGTAGTATACAACTAGCGACCTACAATGAGCAGTTCTTC. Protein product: CASSIQLATYNEQFF.

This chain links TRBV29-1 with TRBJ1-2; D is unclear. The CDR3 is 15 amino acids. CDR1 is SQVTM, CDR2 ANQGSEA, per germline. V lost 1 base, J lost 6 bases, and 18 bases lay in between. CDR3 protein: CSVEGLRELWDGYTF. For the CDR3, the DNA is TGCAGCGTTGAAGGTTTGAGGGAATTGTGGGATGGCTACACCTTC.